Listed below are T cell receptor beta chains from one sample, sequenced in a study of blood T cell repertoires in COVID-19. Sequencing used immunoSEQ multiplex PCR; TCRdb keeps in-frame clones, though not all of them. Found here are over 250,000 clones, approximately 88% of them singletons; the top ten hold roughly 2.1%. What was sequenced was peripheral blood. The receptors shown here come from a man aged 50-60 years with acute or convalescent COVID-19. CDR3s leave out the opening cysteine and the closing phenylalanine or tryptophan. Fields, in order: J gene, V gene, CDR3 protein.

TRBJ1-5 TRBV3-1/TRBV3-2 ASSFGGDFGQPQH
TRBJ1-1 TRBV2 ASSILPRTEAF
TRBJ2-1 TRBV18 ASSPTSGGYNEQF
TRBJ2-2 TRBV2 ASNRQGARTGELF
TRBJ2-7 TRBV5-1 ASRTLAGASYEQY
TRBJ2-2 TRBV7-3 ASSSDRANTGELF
TRBJ1-4 TRBV19 ASSIGGGQNEKLF
TRBJ1-2 TRBV18 ASSQPMGQLYGYT
TRBJ2-3 TRBV30 AWGTGSGTDTQY
TRBJ2-6 TRBV12-5 ASALQGAGANVLT
TRBJ1-1 TRBV7-9 ASSLDTYRVGDTEAF
TRBJ2-1 TRBV5-1 ASSFSGNYNEQF
TRBJ1-2 TRBV7-2 ASSLQEKGVDYGYT
TRBJ1-2 TRBV30 AGGTGSNYGYT
TRBJ2-1 TRBV27 ASSLRAPYNEQF
TRBJ1-2 TRBV5-1 ASSTGQPDYGYT
TRBJ1-1 TRBV5-5 ASSLESEAF
TRBJ2-1 TRBV27 ASRKGVHNEQF
TRBJ2-3 TRBV7-9 ASSSFGRGQIDTQY
TRBJ2-5 TRBV7-6 ASSLVGGGGAGETQY
TRBJ2-7 TRBV14 ASSRLSGKDEQY
TRBJ1-4 TRBV6-5 ASSYSRDRGLEKLF
TRBJ1-6 TRBV6-5 ASSDRERSPLH
TRBJ2-1 TRBV9 ASSGQGAGDREQF
TRBJ1-4 TRBV19 ASSVETNEKLF
TRBJ2-5 TRBV11-2 ASTSPGLAGSGTQY
TRBJ1-4 TRBV2 ASRMTGGAGEKLF
TRBJ2-5 TRBV5-1 ASSLGRQSSQDVD
TRBJ1-6 TRBV7-6 ASSSGQGANSPLH
TRBJ1-2 TRBV13 ASSRDRGQVYGYT
TRBJ1-6 TRBV4-1 ASSQGSSGREGIFALH
TRBJ2-2 TRBV9 ASSVADRGAGELF
TRBJ2-3 TRBV3-1/TRBV3-2 ASSQSTTQY
TRBJ1-1 TRBV6-5 ASSYWSSGNTEAF
TRBJ2-3 TRBV5-1 ASRPTSGGAGDTQY